A single sample gave rise to the 32 T cell receptor beta chains below, sequenced in a study of blood T cell repertoires in COVID-19. The data were produced by immunoSEQ multiplex PCR, yet TCRdb's version contains in-frame clones alone and is incomplete. The sample includes almost 35,000 clones, approximately 91% of them seen just once. The sequencing input was peripheral blood. These receptors all stem from a man aged 60 to 75 with active or convalescent COVID-19.

The J gene is TRBJ2-7, the V gene TRBV18, with D possibly being TRBD1 (5 bases). Germline lookup yields CDR1 KGHSH and CDR2 LQKENI. The CDR3 extends over 14 amino acids. Trimming shortened V by 1 base and J by 3 bases, and 10 bases separated the two germline ends. As DNA, the CDR3 is TGTGCCAGCTCACCACGGGGTCAGGGCTACGAGCAGTACTTC. This sequence encodes CASSPRGQGYEQYF.

V is TRBV5-6 and J is TRBJ2-7, with 10 positions matching TRBD1. Germline CDR1 reads SGHDT; CDR2 reads YYEEEE. The trim removed 4 bases at V and 2 bases at J, leaving 6 bases unmatched. The CDR3 has 15 amino acids. The CDR3 is CASSQGQGSAYEQYF. CDR3 nucleotide sequence: TGTGCCAGCAGCCAGGGACAGGGGAGTGCCTACGAGCAGTACTTC.

This clone was picked up one time. This chain uses TRBV7-9 with TRBJ2-7; 10 bases line up with TRBD2. The J segment lost 3 bases and the V segment lost 6 bases, leaving 8 bases of the junction unmatched. Germline V gives CDR1 SEHNR, CDR2 FQNEAQ (reference sequence). The CDR3 has 15 residues. CDR3 loop: CASSSRTSGGYEQYF. CDR3 in DNA: TGTGCCAGCAGTTCCCGGACTAGCGGAGGCTACGAGCAGTACTTC. Looking up the rest from reference TRBV7-9 and TRBJ2-7 gives the full variable domain: DTGVSQNPRHKITKRGQNVTFRCDPISEHNRLYWYRQTLGQGPEFLTYFQNEAQLEKSRLLSDRFSAERPKGSFSTLEIQRTEQGDSAMYLCASSSRTSGGYEQYFGPGTRLTVT.

DNA of the CDR3: TGCGCCAGCAGTGAGGGGGCGGGGAGAGCTTTCTTT. This translates into CASSEGAGRAFF. The genes are TRBV10-1 and TRBJ1-1; D may be TRBD1 (5 bases). The V gene's germline CDR1 is WNHNN and CDR2 SYGVQD (reference sequence). The CDR3 loop spans 12 amino acids. Trimming stripped 2 bases from V and 10 bases from J, with 11 bases between.

This clone has a handful of counts. J is TRBJ2-2 and V is TRBV10-1; 9 nucleotides agree with TRBD2. Germline V CDR1 and CDR2: WNHNN, SYGVQD (reference sequence). V gave up 3 bases and J gave up 4 bases; unmatched junction bases: 9. This CDR3 is 17 amino acids long. The CDR3 DNA sequence: TGCGCCAGCAGTGACCCGACTAGCGGAGGGGGCACCGGGGAGCTGTTTTTT. Its protein product is CASSDPTSGGGTGELFF.

This clone was picked up one time. The chain recombines TRBV5-1 with TRBJ2-7, with D unresolved. V was cut by 4 bases and J by 4 bases, with 15 bases left in between. Germline CDR1 is SGHRS and CDR2 is YFSETQ. The CDR3 contains 14 residues. DNA of the CDR3: TGCGCCAGCAGCCTAAGTACCTCGATTTACGAGCAGTACTTC. This gives the protein CASSLSTSIYEQYF.

J is TRBJ1-5 and V is TRBV19; TRBD1 matches at 9 bases. V lost 10 bases, J lost 4 bases, and 11 bases stayed unmatched. This CDR3 is 15 amino acids long. Looked up from germline, CDR1 is LNHDA and CDR2 is SQIVND (reference sequence). The CDR3 region is CATNGRDRANQPQHF. The CDR3 DNA reads as TGTGCCACTAACGGACGGGACAGGGCAAATCAGCCCCAGCATTTT.

This clone was found once. The V call is TRBV4-2, the J call TRBJ2-7; 10 bases are a match to TRBD1. Germline CDR1 reads LGHNA; CDR2 reads YNFKEQ. The CDR3 consists of 15 residues. J gave up 2 bases and V 4 bases, and 5 bases lay outside the gene matches. The CDR3 region is CASSPFGQGAYEQYF. CDR3 DNA: TGTGCCAGCAGCCCCTTTGGACAGGGGGCCTACGAGCAGTACTTC.

This chain joins TRBV28 and TRBJ1-2; 10 positions match TRBD1. V lost 7 bases to trimming and J lost 7 bases; unmatched junction nucleotides: 9. Germline lookup yields CDR1 MDHEN and CDR2 SYDVKM. The CDR3 totals 14 residues. CDR3 region: CASKETGGIRGYTF. The CDR3 region has the DNA TGTGCCAGCAAAGAGACAGGGGGCATACGTGGCTACACCTTC.

The chain joins TRBV5-1 to TRBJ2-1; TRBD1 agrees at 7 bases. The trim removed 4 bases at V and 3 bases at J, leaving 1 base unmatched. Germline V gives CDR1 SGHRS, CDR2 YFSETQ. The CDR3 spans 13 residues. CDR3 DNA: TGCGCCAGCAGCGGGACAGACTACAATGAGCAGTTCTTC. This codes for CASSGTDYNEQFF.

This clone has just one count. This chain uses TRBV27 with TRBJ1-1; a possible D gene is TRBD1 (6 bases). Germline CDR1 MNHEY, CDR2 SMNVEV (reference sequence). The CDR3 length is 13 residues. V was cut by 5 bases and J by 4 bases, with 11 bases left in between. CDR3 residues: CASSTLQGTEAFF. CDR3 DNA: TGTGCCAGCAGTACCTTACAGGGCACTGAAGCTTTCTTT.

V and J are TRBV19 and TRBJ2-1, with 9 bases lining up with TRBD1. V trimming: 6 bases; J trimming: 3 bases; junction bases outside the gene matches: 6. The germline V gene has CDR1 LNHDA and CDR2 SQIVND (reference sequence). The CDR3 totals 15 residues. This CDR3 reads CASSPRDRDYNEQFF. CDR3 nucleotide sequence: TGTGCCAGTAGCCCCCGGGACAGGGACTACAATGAGCAGTTCTTC.

The rearrangement uses TRBV6-5 and TRBJ2-2; 8 nucleotides agree with TRBD1. CDR1 is MNHEY and CDR2 is SVGAGI in the germline V gene. CDR3 length: 15 residues. V lost 6 bases to trimming and J lost 5 bases; unmatched junction nucleotides: 8. Here the CDR3 reads CASSGTGTGTGELFF. CDR3 bases: TGTGCCAGCAGCGGAACCGGGACAGGTACCGGGGAGCTGTTTTTT.

The chain couples TRBV27 to TRBJ2-7, with a tentative D call TRBD2 (6 bases). The V and J ends lost 3 bases and 2 bases respectively, with 11 bases between them. Germline CDR1 is MNHEY and CDR2 is SMNVEV (reference sequence). This CDR3 contains 14 residues. The CDR3 DNA is TGTGCCAGCAGTTTCGAGAGCGGGCCCTACGAGCAGTACTTC. Protein product: CASSFESGPYEQYF.

This clone was seen once. This chain connects TRBV20-1 to TRBJ2-7; 9 nucleotides match TRBD1. V was clipped by 3 bases and J by 4 bases; unmatched bases: 10. Germline values: CDR1 DFQATT, CDR2 SNEGSKA (reference sequence). This CDR3 spans 15 amino acids. This CDR3 is CSASRPGTGTYEQYF. In DNA form, the CDR3 reads TGCAGTGCTAGTCGGCCTGGGACAGGGACTTACGAGCAGTACTTC.

The chain links TRBV2 to TRBJ1-1, with D perhaps matching TRBD1 (5 bases). Germline assignment: CDR1 SNHLY and CDR2 FYNNEI. This CDR3 has 14 amino acids. Trimming pared 5 bases from V and 0 bases from J, leaving 10 bases between. CDR3 loop: CASSRQTMNTEAFF. For the CDR3, the DNA is TGTGCCAGCAGTCGACAGACAATGAACACTGAAGCTTTCTTT.

This chain connects TRBV7-9 to TRBJ1-2, with 11 bases matching TRBD1. The V gene end was trimmed by 11 bases and the J gene end by 4 bases; junction bases not matched to a gene: 3. The V gene's germline CDR1 is SEHNR and CDR2 FQNEAQ (reference sequence). This CDR3 has 12 residues. The CDR3 DNA reads TGTGCCGGACAGGGGGCGTCCTATGGCTACACCTTC. Translation: CAGQGASYGYTF.

The CDR3 is CASSRPGQGNEKLFF. For the CDR3, the DNA is TGTGCCAGTAGTAGACCGGGACAGGGGAATGAAAAACTGTTTTTT. This chain connects TRBV19 to TRBJ1-4, with TRBD1 matching 10 bases. V shed 4 bases, J shed 5 bases, and the junction held 4 bases outside the gene matches. Germline loops: CDR1 LNHDA, CDR2 SQIVND (reference sequence). CDR3 length equals 15 residues.

The chain links TRBV5-1 to TRBJ1-6; tentative D call: TRBD1 (5 bases). CDR1 is SGHRS, CDR2 YFSETQ, per germline. Trimming shortened V by 2 bases and J by 6 bases, and 12 bases separated the two germline ends. The CDR3 has 15 residues. CDR3 nucleotide sequence: TGCGCCAGCAGCTTCGGGGGAATTGGTAATTCACCCCTCCACTTT. Translating it yields CASSFGGIGNSPLHF.

The chain recombines TRBV6-6 with TRBJ1-2; 11 bases line up with TRBD1. CDR1 MNHNY and CDR2 SVGAGI come from the germline V gene (reference sequence). The ends lost 5 bases at V and 8 bases at J; junction bases unmatched: 7. The CDR3 sequence is 14 residues long. Here the CDR3 DNA reads TGTGCCAGCAGTAACGGACAGGGGGCCGGGGGCTACACCTTC. It encodes CASSNGQGAGGYTF.

This chain joins TRBV21-1 and TRBJ2-7; the table's D call, TRBD2, has no DNA check behind it. TRBV21-1 counts as a pseudogene. The CDR3 spans 17 residues. This CDR3 is CASSKGNQGGLAYEQYF. The CDR3, as DNA: TGTGCCAGCAGCAAAGGGAATCAGGGAGGTCTAGCCTACGAGCAGTACTTC.

The chain uses TRBV7-3 and TRBJ2-7, with 14 bases fitting TRBD2. CDR3 length equals 16 residues. Trimming removed 0 bases from V and 2 bases from J; junction bases left unmatched: 0. Germline V gives CDR1 SGHTA, CDR2 FQGTGA. CDR3 DNA: TGTGCCAGCAGCTTAACGGGACTAGCGGGAGCCTACGAGCAGTACTTC. It yields the protein CASSLTGLAGAYEQYF.

This chain uses TRBV5-1 with TRBJ2-7; D is unresolved. There are 14 residues in the CDR3. The germline V gene encodes CDR1 SGHRS and CDR2 YFSETQ. V was pared by 4 bases and J by 2 bases, with 13 bases between. The CDR3 DNA reads TGCGCCAGCAGCCCCGCCGGTGTCGCCTACGAGCAGTACTTC. Residues: CASSPAGVAYEQYF. Together with reference TRBV5-1 and TRBJ2-7, the CDR3 gives the full variable domain: KAGVTQTPRYLIKTRGQQVTLSCSPISGHRSVSWYQQTPGQGLQFLFEYFSETQRNKGNFPGRFSGRQFSNSRSEMNVSTLELGDSALYLCASSPAGVAYEQYFGPGTRLTVT.

J is TRBJ1-4 and V is TRBV12-3 or TRBV12-4; D ambiguous. V was cut by 3 bases and J by 8 bases, with 7 bases left in between. The CDR3 sequence is 12 residues long. This chain's CDR3 is CASSLTEEKLFF. The CDR3, as DNA: TGTGCCAGCAGTTTGACGGAGGAAAAACTGTTTTTT.

This chain uses TRBV12-5 with TRBJ2-5; D not resolved. The ends were cut back, 0 bases at V and 5 bases at J, with 4 bases in the middle. The germline CDR1 and CDR2 sequences are LGHNT and FRNRAP. This CDR3 has 12 amino acids. The CDR3 DNA reads TGTGCTAGTGGTTTGGTATCGGAGACCCAGTACTTC. This codes for CASGLVSETQYF.

This clone has more than one count but fewer than ten. The rearrangement joins TRBV18 to TRBJ1-1, with TRBD1 as a possible D gene (5 bases). The CDR3 sequence is 12 residues long. Looked up from germline, CDR1 is KGHSH and CDR2 is LQKENI. V was trimmed by 4 bases and J by 7 bases, leaving 10 bases between them. Here the CDR3 DNA reads TGTGCCAGCTCACGCCGGGGGGATGAAGCTTTCTTT. The encoded protein is CASSRRGDEAFF.

The chain links TRBV6-2 or TRBV6-3 to TRBJ2-5, with TRBD2 identical over 7 bases. J was trimmed by 7 bases and V by 4 bases; bases with no gene match: 15. This CDR3 spans 16 amino acids. The V gene's germline CDR1 is MNHEY and CDR2 SVGEGT. The CDR3 loop is CASSLGGAGRGGTQYF. For the CDR3, the DNA is TGTGCCAGCAGTTTAGGCGGAGCGGGACGGGGCGGGACCCAGTACTTC.

The chain couples TRBV30 to TRBJ1-5; 7 nucleotides match TRBD1. Germline CDR1 is GTSNPN and CDR2 is SVGIG (reference sequence). This CDR3 is built from 13 residues. The V and J ends lost 5 bases and 5 bases, in that order; junction bases with no gene match: 6. The CDR3 DNA sequence: TGTGCCTGGTCCGAGGGGGCGTATCAGCCCCAGCATTTT. It translates to CAWSEGAYQPQHF.

This clone appeared once. The chain combines TRBV6-2 or TRBV6-3 with TRBJ1-5, with D maybe TRBD1 (5 bases). The CDR3 sequence is 14 residues long. The germline V and J ends were trimmed by 6 bases and 6 bases, with 15 bases remaining between them. Germline values: CDR1 MNHEY, CDR2 SVGEGT. The CDR3 protein is CASSGTGSVQPQHF. The CDR3 nucleotides read TGTGCCAGCAGCGGAACAGGTTCGGTTCAGCCCCAGCATTTT.

This sequence joins TRBV20-1 and TRBJ2-3; 8 nucleotides agree with TRBD2. In germline, CDR1 is DFQATT, CDR2 SNEGSKA (reference sequence). The CDR3 sequence is 11 residues long. With 6 bases clipped from V and 5 bases from J, the junction kept 1 base outside the gene matches. Here the CDR3 DNA reads TGCAGTGCAGCGGGGGAAGATACGCAGTATTTT. Its translation: CSAAGEDTQYF.

This clone was found once. The chain recombines TRBV4-1 with TRBJ1-5; 12 bases are shared with TRBD1. From germline, CDR1 is MGHRA and CDR2 YSYEKL. CDR3 length: 16 amino acids. J gave up 2 bases and V 4 bases, and 3 bases lay outside the gene matches. The DNA of the CDR3 is TGCGCCAGCAGCCTGGGACAGGGGGCAGGCAATCAGCCCCAGCATTTT. Protein: CASSLGQGAGNQPQHF.

The chain uses TRBV5-1 and TRBJ1-4; 9 bases are shared with TRBD1. The CDR3 length is 15 residues. The junction had 7 bases not matched to a gene; V was cut back by 3 bases and J by 7 bases. The germline CDR1 and CDR2 sequences are SGHRS and YFSETQ. CDR3 coding DNA: TGCGCCAGCAGCTCACAGGGGGCGGTCGGTGAAAAACTGTTTTTT. Its protein is CASSSQGAVGEKLFF.